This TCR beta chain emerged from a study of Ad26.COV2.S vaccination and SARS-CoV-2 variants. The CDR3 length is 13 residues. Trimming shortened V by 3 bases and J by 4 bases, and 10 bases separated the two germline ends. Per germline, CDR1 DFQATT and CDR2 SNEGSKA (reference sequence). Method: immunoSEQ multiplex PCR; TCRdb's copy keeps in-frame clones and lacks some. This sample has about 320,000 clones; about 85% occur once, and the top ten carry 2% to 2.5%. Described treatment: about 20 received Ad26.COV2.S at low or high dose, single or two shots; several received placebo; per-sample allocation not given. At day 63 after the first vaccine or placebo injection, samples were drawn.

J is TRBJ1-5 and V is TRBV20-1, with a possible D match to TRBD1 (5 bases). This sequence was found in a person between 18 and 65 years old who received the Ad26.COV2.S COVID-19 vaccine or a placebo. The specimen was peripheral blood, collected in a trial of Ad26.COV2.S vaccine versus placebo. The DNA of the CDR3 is TGCAGTGCTAGTGGGGACTCAAATCAGCCCCAGCATTTT. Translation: CSASGDSNQPQHF.